These 4 T cell receptor beta chains came from one sample sequenced in a study of CD8 T cells in Susac syndrome. RNA totalling about 0.45 to 1 ug underwent reverse transcription with random hexamers. From the immunoSEQ multiplex PCR reads, TCRdb called clonotypes with MiXCR, one entry per CDR3 protein. This table holds some 180,000 distinct CDR3 sequences, about 95% found once. The source material was CD4+ T cells from PBMCs. These receptors were taken from a human donor in good health.

The rearrangement links TRBV12-3 or TRBV12-4 to TRBJ2-7; 11 bases agree with TRBD1. J gave up 6 bases and V 6 bases, and 7 bases lay outside the gene matches. The CDR3 consists of 14 residues. The CDR3 loop is CASSVGTGGGEQYF. In DNA, the CDR3 is TGTGCCAGCAGCGTTGGGACAGGGGGTGGCGAGCAGTACTTC.

The gene calls are TRBV29-1 and TRBJ2-2; D might be TRBD2 (6 bases). Germline assignment: CDR1 SQVTM and CDR2 ANQGSEA. V was shortened by 7 bases and J by 0 bases, with 15 bases between the two germline ends. CDR3 size: 15 residues. The CDR3 region is CSARRRGTNTGELFF. In DNA, the CDR3 is TGCAGCGCCCGAAGGAGGGGAACGAACACCGGGGAGCTGTTTTTT.

This rearrangement joins TRBV29-1 to TRBJ2-7, with D possibly being TRBD1 (5 bases). Trimming shortened V by 4 bases and J by 4 bases, and 11 bases separated the two germline ends. The CDR3 covers 12 residues. Looked up from germline, CDR1 is SQVTM and CDR2 is ANQGSEA. In nucleotides, the CDR3 is TGCAGCGTTGGAGACAGAACATACGAGCAGTACTTC. This gives the protein CSVGDRTYEQYF.

V gene TRBV11-2 combines with J gene TRBJ2-5; D possibly corresponds to TRBD2 (5 bases). V shed 3 bases and J shed 8 bases, with 13 bases lying between them. Germline CDR1 reads SGHAT; CDR2 reads FQNNGV. The CDR3 is made up of 13 amino acids. CDR3 loop: CASSFNLRVTQYF. The CDR3, as DNA: TGTGCCAGCAGCTTCAACCTGAGGGTAACCCAGTACTTC. Combining the CDR3 with reference TRBV11-2 and TRBJ2-5 gives the whole variable domain EAGVAQSPRYKIIEKRQSVAFWCNPISGHATLYWYQQILGQGPKLLIQFQNNGVVDDSQLPKDRFSAERLKGVDSTLKIQPAKLEDSAVYLCASSFNLRVTQYFGPGTRLLVL.